Included here is one TCR beta chain sequence, with context. What it recognizes is unknown. Different DNA sequences within this sample yield the same CDR3. TCRdb keeps only in-frame clones here, not all; method: immunoSEQ multiplex PCR. The sample carries some 150,000 clones, over 90% recorded once. The data are from a study of CD4+ T cells in melanoma. General study points: In melanoma, neoantigen-specific CD4+ T cells reportedly differed in differentiation state. A reported correlation linked neoantigen-specific CD4+ T cells to CD8+, macrophage and B cell function.

Germline CDR1 is SGHRS and CDR2 is YFSETQ. The V end was cut by 1 base, the J end by 0 bases, with 7 bases between. The CDR3 loop spans 14 amino acids. The receptor was isolated from a human donor with melanoma. The chain recombines TRBV5-1 with TRBJ1-1; TRBD1 might be the D (5 bases). The CDR3 DNA is TGCGCCAGCAGCTTGCGGGGGATGAACACTGAAGCTTTCTTT. This codes for CASSLRGMNTEAFF.